The 21 T cell receptor beta chains given below trace back to one sample, sequenced in a study of PD-1 blockade in classical Hodgkin lymphoma. The time point is: cycle 4 day 1 (C4D1), after six to seven weeks of nivolumab. All patients experienced relapse after autologous stem cell transplantation, and brentuximab vedotin exposure was variable. The table came from immunoSEQ multiplex PCR; TCRdb's copy has only in-frame clones and leaves some out. Of some 110,000 clones in the sample, roughly 89% were seen once. The source material was peripheral blood mononuclear cells (PBMCs), sampled before the fourth cycle of nivolumab. The receptors stem from a human donor with classical Hodgkin lymphoma.

The CDR3 nucleotides read TGTGCCTGGAGTGTTGACAGGATGAACACTGAAGCTTTCTTT. Amino acids: CAWSVDRMNTEAFF. The V and J genes are TRBV30 and TRBJ1-1, with D possibly matching TRBD1 (6 bases). V was trimmed by 0 bases and J by 0 bases, leaving 8 bases between them. The CDR3 runs 14 residues. Germline CDR1 is GTSNPN and CDR2 is SVGIG (reference sequence).

The chain couples TRBV23-1 to TRBJ2-7; D is undetermined. TRBV23-1 is marked as an open reading frame, function uncertain. The CDR3 totals 14 residues. V was trimmed by 8 bases and J by 0 bases, leaving 14 bases between them. CDR3 loop: CASRSAVISYEQYF. The DNA of the CDR3 is TGCGCCAGCCGATCTGCGGTAATCTCCTACGAGCAGTACTTC.

The chain combines TRBV4-3 with TRBJ2-1, with TRBD2 matching 11 bases. Germline V gene data show CDR1 as LGHNA and CDR2 as YSLEER. The V and J ends lost 2 bases and 7 bases, in that order; junction bases with no gene match: 7. CDR3 length: 16 residues. CDR3 sequence reads: CASSQKLAGDGNEQFF. For the CDR3, the DNA is TGCGCCAGCAGCCAAAAACTAGCGGGAGACGGTAATGAGCAGTTCTTC.

The CDR3 nucleotides are TGTGCCTGGAGTGTATTCCTAGGACAGGGTGAAAAACTGTTTTTT. Translating it yields CAWSVFLGQGEKLFF. The chain recombines TRBV30 with TRBJ1-4; 8 nucleotides agree with TRBD1. J gave up 7 bases and V 0 bases, and 7 bases lay outside the gene matches. Germline V gene sequence: CDR1 GTSNPN, CDR2 SVGIG (reference sequence). The CDR3 extends over 15 amino acids.

This chain links TRBV14 with TRBJ2-7; D may be TRBD2 (5 bases). V was pared by 0 bases and J by 2 bases, with 11 bases between. CDR1 is SGHDN and CDR2 is FVKESK in the germline V gene. CDR3 length: 15 residues. In nucleotides, the CDR3 is TGTGCCAGCAGCCAAGATGCGGGCGGTCCCTACGAGCAGTACTTC. Translation: CASSQDAGGPYEQYF.

The chain links TRBV6-5 to TRBJ2-5, with D possibly matching TRBD1 (6 bases). Between the trimmed V and J ends, which lost 0 bases and 5 bases, there was a span of 13 bases. Germline V gives CDR1 MNHEY, CDR2 SVGAGI. This CDR3 contains 15 residues. In nucleotides, the CDR3 is TGTGCCAGCAGTTACTCGAATCAGGGGATCGAGACCCAGTACTTC. It encodes CASSYSNQGIETQYF.

The V call is TRBV5-6, the J call TRBJ1-1; possibly TRBD1 for D (5 bases). This CDR3 is built from 13 residues. Trimming removed 5 bases from V and 0 bases from J, with 8 bases in between. Germline CDR1 reads SGHDT; CDR2 reads YYEEEE. The CDR3 DNA follows: TGTGCCAGCAGTTCGACAGTGAACACTGAAGCTTTCTTT. Amino acids: CASSSTVNTEAFF.

The rearrangement uses TRBV30 and TRBJ1-2, with 12 bases matching TRBD1. Germline V CDR1 and CDR2: GTSNPN, SVGIG (reference sequence). V lost 2 bases, J lost 12 bases, and 7 bases stayed unmatched. The CDR3 covers 13 residues. This chain's CDR3 is CAWSLGTGGINTF. The CDR3 coding sequence is TGTGCCTGGAGTCTTGGGACAGGGGGCATCAACACCTTC.

The chain recombines TRBV30 with TRBJ2-1; possibly TRBD2 for D (5 bases). Germline V gene lookup returns CDR1 GTSNPN and CDR2 SVGIG (reference sequence). The CDR3 sequence is 14 residues long. V lost 2 bases, J lost 2 bases, and 10 bases lay in between. CDR3: CAWSLPGTYNEQFF. CDR3 DNA: TGTGCCTGGAGTTTGCCCGGGACCTACAATGAGCAGTTCTTC.

The chain links TRBV2 to TRBJ2-5; D remains ambiguous. This CDR3 region has 11 residues. Per germline, CDR1 SNHLY and CDR2 FYNNEI. Deletions cut 5 bases from V and 2 bases from J, with 3 bases between. Here the CDR3 reads CASSIQETQYF. The CDR3 DNA follows: TGTGCCAGCAGTATTCAAGAGACCCAGTACTTC.

The chain carries TRBV19 and TRBJ1-1; D gene uncertain. Deletions cut 3 bases from V and 1 base from J, with 6 bases between. CDR1 and CDR2 from the germline V gene are LNHDA and SQIVND (reference sequence). This CDR3 region has 13 residues. The CDR3 DNA reads TGTGCCAGTAGTATTCTGGCGAACACTGAAGCTTTCTTT. This gives the protein CASSILANTEAFF.

The rearrangement uses TRBV11-2 and TRBJ2-7; a possible D gene is TRBD2 (6 bases). The CDR3 length is 14 residues. CDR1 SGHAT and CDR2 FQNNGV come from the germline V gene. The V and J ends lost 5 bases and 5 bases respectively, with 16 bases between them. The CDR3 DNA reads TGTGCCAGCAGCCGTAACGCGGGATCGAACGAGCAGTACTTC. Encoded protein: CASSRNAGSNEQYF. The whole variable domain, remainder taken from reference TRBV11-2 and TRBJ2-7, is EAGVAQSPRYKIIEKRQSVAFWCNPISGHATLYWYQQILGQGPKLLIQFQNNGVVDDSQLPKDRFSAERLKGVDSTLKIQPAKLEDSAVYLCASSRNAGSNEQYFGPGTRLTVT.

The chain joins TRBV30 to TRBJ1-2; D remains ambiguous. The V gene lost 1 base and the J gene lost 7 bases, with 13 bases spanning the gap. This CDR3 contains 13 residues. Germline loops: CDR1 GTSNPN, CDR2 SVGIG (reference sequence). Written as DNA, the CDR3 is TGTGCCTGGAGTGCTGTCCCACGGGGTGGCTACACCTTC. This translates into CAWSAVPRGGYTF.

The chain combines TRBV2 with TRBJ1-2; D remains unclear. Between the trimmed V and J ends, which lost 3 bases and 8 bases, there was a span of 4 bases. This CDR3 region has 10 residues. Germline V gives CDR1 SNHLY, CDR2 FYNNEI. The CDR3 is CASSELGYTF. The DNA for the CDR3 is TGTGCCAGCAGTGAGTTAGGCTACACCTTC.

The CDR3 DNA follows: TGTGCCAGCAGCTTATTGGTCGGAGAAATTGGGCATTTT. Protein sequence: CASSLLVGEIGHF. The chain uses TRBV7-6 and TRBJ1-5; D not certain. The V gene's germline CDR1 is SGHVS and CDR2 FNYEAQ. The CDR3 covers 13 residues. Trimming shortened V by 2 bases and J by 15 bases, and 17 bases separated the two germline ends. Using reference TRBV7-6 and TRBJ1-5 for the parts outside the CDR3, the full variable domain is GAGVSQSPRYKVTKRGQDVALRCDPISGHVSLYWYRQALGQGPEFLTYFNYEAQQDKSGLPNDRFSAERPEGSISTLTIQRTEQRDSAMYRCASSLLVGEIGHFGDGTRLSIL.

V usage is TRBV6-1 and J usage is TRBJ2-7; D perhaps matches TRBD2 (6 bases). CDR1 is MNHNS and CDR2 is SASEGT in the germline V gene. Between the trimmed V and J ends, which lost 8 bases and 2 bases, there was a span of 13 bases. The CDR3 extends over 13 amino acids. The CDR3 DNA is TGTGCCAGCTTTGGGACTCTCCCCTACGAGCAGTACTTC. It translates to CASFGTLPYEQYF.

J is TRBJ2-7 and V is TRBV7-9; D is perhaps TRBD2 (7 bases). Germline assignment: CDR1 SEHNR and CDR2 FQNEAQ (reference sequence). The CDR3 loop spans 15 amino acids. Trimming stripped 4 bases from V and 2 bases from J, with 15 bases between. CDR3 amino acids: CASSSPREGAYEQYF. DNA of the CDR3: TGTGCCAGCAGCTCCCCCAGGGAGGGGGCCTACGAGCAGTACTTC.

This rearrangement joins TRBV18 to TRBJ1-1; D not certain. V lost 2 bases and J lost 3, with 10 bases in between. Germline V gene lookup returns CDR1 KGHSH and CDR2 LQKENI. This CDR3 contains 14 residues. CDR3 in DNA: TGTGCCAGCTCACCAGGGGATAGGGACACTGAAGCTTTCTTT. Translation: CASSPGDRDTEAFF.

The rearrangement uses TRBV6-5 and TRBJ1-2; D unresolved. The V gene lost 2 bases and the J gene lost 4 bases, with 11 bases spanning the gap. The CDR3 totals 14 residues. Germline V CDR1 and CDR2: MNHEY, SVGAGI. The CDR3 coding sequence is TGTGCCAGCAGTTACGAACAGCTCTTCTATGGCTACACCTTC. Amino acid sequence: CASSYEQLFYGYTF.

The rearrangement joins TRBV18 to TRBJ2-7; TRBD2 matches at 9 bases. The V gene's germline CDR1 is KGHSH and CDR2 LQKENI. V shed 1 base, J shed 4 bases, and the junction held 5 bases outside the gene matches. CDR3 length: 15 amino acids. CDR3 DNA sequence: TGTGCCAGCTCACCACTGGCTAGCGGGATGTACGAGCAGTACTTC. Protein sequence: CASSPLASGMYEQYF.

The chain couples TRBV7-9 to TRBJ2-1; 7 bases align to TRBD2. This CDR3 contains 15 residues. Germline CDR1 and CDR2: SEHNR and FQNEAQ (reference sequence). V was pared by 2 bases and J by 5 bases, with 6 bases of the junction left unmatched. CDR3 bases: TGTGCCAGCAGCTTATATCGCGGGAGCCACAATGAGCAGTTCTTC. Protein: CASSLYRGSHNEQFF.